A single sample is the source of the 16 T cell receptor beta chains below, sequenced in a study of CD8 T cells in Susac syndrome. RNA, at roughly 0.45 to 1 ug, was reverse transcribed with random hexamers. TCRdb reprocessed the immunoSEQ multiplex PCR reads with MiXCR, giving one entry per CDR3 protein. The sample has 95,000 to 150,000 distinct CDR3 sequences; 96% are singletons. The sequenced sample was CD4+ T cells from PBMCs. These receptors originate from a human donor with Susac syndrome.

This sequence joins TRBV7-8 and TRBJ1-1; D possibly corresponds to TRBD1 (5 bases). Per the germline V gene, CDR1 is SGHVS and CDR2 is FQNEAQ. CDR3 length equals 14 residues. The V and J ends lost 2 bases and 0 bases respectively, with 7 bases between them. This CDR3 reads CASSLHRLNTEAFF. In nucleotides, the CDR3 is TGTGCCAGCAGCTTACACAGGCTGAACACTGAAGCTTTCTTT.

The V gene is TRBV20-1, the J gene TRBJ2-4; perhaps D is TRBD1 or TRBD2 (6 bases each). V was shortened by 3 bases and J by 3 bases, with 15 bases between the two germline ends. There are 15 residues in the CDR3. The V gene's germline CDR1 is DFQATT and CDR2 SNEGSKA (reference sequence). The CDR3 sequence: CSASRGGGLKNIQYF. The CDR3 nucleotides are TGCAGTGCTAGTCGCGGAGGGGGGCTCAAAAACATTCAGTACTTC.

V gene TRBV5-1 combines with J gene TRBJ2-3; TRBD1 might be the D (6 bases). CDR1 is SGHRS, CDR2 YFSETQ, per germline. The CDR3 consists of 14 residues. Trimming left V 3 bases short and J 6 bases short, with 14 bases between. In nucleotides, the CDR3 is TGCGCCAGCAGCTCCACAGGGAGAGGGGATACGCAGTATTTT. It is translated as CASSSTGRGDTQYF. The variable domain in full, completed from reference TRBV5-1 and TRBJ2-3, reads KAGVTQTPRYLIKTRGQQVTLSCSPISGHRSVSWYQQTPGQGLQFLFEYFSETQRNKGNFPGRFSGRQFSNSRSEMNVSTLELGDSALYLCASSSTGRGDTQYFGPGTRLTVL.

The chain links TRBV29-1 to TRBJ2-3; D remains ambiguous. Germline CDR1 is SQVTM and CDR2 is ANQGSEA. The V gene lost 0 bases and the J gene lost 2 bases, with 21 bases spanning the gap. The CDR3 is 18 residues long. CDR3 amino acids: CSVEDPKRLKKTTDTQYF. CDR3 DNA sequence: TGCAGCGTTGAAGATCCGAAGCGCCTGAAAAAAACCACAGATACGCAGTATTTT.

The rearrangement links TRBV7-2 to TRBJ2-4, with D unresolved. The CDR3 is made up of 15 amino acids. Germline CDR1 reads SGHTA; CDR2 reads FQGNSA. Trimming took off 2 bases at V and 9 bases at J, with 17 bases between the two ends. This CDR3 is CASSLFLSAESIQYF. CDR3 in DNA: TGTGCCAGCAGCTTATTTTTGTCAGCCGAGAGCATTCAGTACTTC.

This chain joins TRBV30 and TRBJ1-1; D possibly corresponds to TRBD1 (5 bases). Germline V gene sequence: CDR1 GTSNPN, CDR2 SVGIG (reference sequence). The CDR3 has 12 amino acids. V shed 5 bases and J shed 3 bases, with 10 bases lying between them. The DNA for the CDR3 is TGTGCCTGGGGTTGGGGGGACACTGAAGCTTTCTTT. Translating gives CAWGWGDTEAFF.

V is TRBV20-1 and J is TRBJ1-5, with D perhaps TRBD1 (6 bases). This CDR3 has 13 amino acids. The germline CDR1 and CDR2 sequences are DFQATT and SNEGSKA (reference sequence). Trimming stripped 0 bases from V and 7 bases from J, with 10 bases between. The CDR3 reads CSARDIRGQPQHF. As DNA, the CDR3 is TGCAGTGCTAGAGATATAAGGGGGCAGCCCCAGCATTTT.

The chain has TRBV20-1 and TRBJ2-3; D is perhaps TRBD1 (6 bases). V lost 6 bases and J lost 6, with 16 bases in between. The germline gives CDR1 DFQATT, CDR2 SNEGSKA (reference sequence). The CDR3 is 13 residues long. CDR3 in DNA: TGCAGTGCACCATCACAGGGAAGCGATACGCAGTATTTT. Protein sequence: CSAPSQGSDTQYF.

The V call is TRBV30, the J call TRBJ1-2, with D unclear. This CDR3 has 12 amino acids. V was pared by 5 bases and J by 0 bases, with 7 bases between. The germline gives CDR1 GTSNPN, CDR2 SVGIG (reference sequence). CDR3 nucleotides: TGTGCCTGGCGAGGCACTAACTATGGCTACACCTTC. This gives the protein CAWRGTNYGYTF.

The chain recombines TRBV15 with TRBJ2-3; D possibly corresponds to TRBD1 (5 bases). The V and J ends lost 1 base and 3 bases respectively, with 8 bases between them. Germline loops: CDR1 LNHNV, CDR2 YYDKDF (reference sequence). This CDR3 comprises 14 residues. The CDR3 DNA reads TGTGCCACCAGCAGAGCCCAGGGAACAGATACGCAGTATTTT. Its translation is CATSRAQGTDTQYF.

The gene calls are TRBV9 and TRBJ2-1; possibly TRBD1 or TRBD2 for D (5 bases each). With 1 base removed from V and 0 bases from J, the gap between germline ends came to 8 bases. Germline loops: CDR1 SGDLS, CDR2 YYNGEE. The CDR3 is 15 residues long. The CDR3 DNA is TGTGCCAGCAGCGTAATTGGGGGCTCCTACAATGAGCAGTTCTTC. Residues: CASSVIGGSYNEQFF.

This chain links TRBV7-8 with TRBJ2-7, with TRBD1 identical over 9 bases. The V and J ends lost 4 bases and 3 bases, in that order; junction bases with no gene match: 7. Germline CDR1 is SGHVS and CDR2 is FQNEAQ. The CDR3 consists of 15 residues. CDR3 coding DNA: TGTGCCAGCAGCTCTACAGGACAGGGGCTCTACGAGCAGTACTTC. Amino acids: CASSSTGQGLYEQYF.

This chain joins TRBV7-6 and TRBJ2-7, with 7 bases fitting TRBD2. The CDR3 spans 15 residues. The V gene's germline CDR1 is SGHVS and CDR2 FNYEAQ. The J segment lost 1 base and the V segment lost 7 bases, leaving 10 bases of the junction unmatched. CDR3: CASTPRGGGSYEQYF. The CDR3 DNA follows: TGTGCCAGCACTCCCCGGGGCGGGGGATCCTACGAGCAGTACTTC.

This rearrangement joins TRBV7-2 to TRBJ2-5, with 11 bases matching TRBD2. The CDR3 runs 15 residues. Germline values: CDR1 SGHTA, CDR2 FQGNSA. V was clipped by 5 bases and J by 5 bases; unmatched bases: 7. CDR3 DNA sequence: TGTGCCAGCAGCCCCCGACTAGCGGGAAAGGAGACCCAGTACTTC. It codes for CASSPRLAGKETQYF.

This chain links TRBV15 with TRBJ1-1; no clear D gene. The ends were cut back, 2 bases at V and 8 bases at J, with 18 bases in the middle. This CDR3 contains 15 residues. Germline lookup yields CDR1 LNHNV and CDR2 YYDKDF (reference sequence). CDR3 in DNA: TGTGCCACCAGCAGACTCTTAGGATTACCGGCAGAAGCTTTCTTT. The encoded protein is CATSRLLGLPAEAFF.

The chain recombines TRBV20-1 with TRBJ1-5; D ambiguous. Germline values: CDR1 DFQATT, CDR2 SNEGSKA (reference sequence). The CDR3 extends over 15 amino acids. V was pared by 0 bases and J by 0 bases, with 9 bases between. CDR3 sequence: CSARDIRHSNQPQHF. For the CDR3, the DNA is TGCAGTGCTAGAGATATCCGGCATAGCAATCAGCCCCAGCATTTT.